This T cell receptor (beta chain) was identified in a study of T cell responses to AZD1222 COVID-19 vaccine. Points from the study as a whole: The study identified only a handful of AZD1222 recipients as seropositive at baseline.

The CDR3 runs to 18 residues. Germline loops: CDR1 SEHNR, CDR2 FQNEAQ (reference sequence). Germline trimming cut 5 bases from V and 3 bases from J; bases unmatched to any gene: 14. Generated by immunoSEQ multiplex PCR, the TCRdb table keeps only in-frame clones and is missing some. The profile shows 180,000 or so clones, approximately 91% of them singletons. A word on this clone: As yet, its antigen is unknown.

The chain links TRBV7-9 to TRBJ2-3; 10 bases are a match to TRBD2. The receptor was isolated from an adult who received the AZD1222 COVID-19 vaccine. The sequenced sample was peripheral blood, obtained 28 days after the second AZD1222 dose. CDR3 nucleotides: TGTGCCAGCAGCCCCTTCGGGGGACTAGCGAGAGGGACAGATACGCAGTATTTT. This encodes CASSPFGGLARGTDTQYF.